This is a list of T cell receptor beta chains from one sample in a study of CXCR4 blockade with PD-1 therapy in pancreatic cancer. Assay used: immunoSEQ multiplex PCR; TCRdb lists only in-frame clones, some missing. The data hold a few thousand clones, with roughly two fifths observed a single time. Material for sequencing was tumor tissue. Receptor source: a human donor with pancreatic ductal adenocarcinoma. Each CDR3 is given with its conserved first and last residue. Each record gives: V gene, J gene, clone size, D gene, CDR3 protein, CDR3 DNA. The D gene is left open where the match is weak. Only some rows state a clone size, as once, few, many or a class for expanded clones.

>TRBV9|TRBJ1-3|.|.
CASSLGESGNTIYF
TGTGCCAGCAGCTTAGGGGAGTCTGGAAACACCATATATTTT
>TRBV10-2|TRBJ2-5|.|.
CASSGETGTRETQYF
TGCGCCAGCAGTGGAGAGACAGGGACTCGAGAGACCCAGTACTTC
>TRBV11-3|TRBJ2-2|medium-sized|.
CASSQSEGLGAGELFF
TGTGCCAGCAGCCAATCAGAAGGGCTAGGGGCCGGGGAGCTGTTTTTT
>TRBV14|TRBJ1-2|.|.
CASSSGSIGYGYTF
TGTGCCAGCAGCTCAGGGAGCATTGGGTATGGCTACACCTTC
>TRBV6-8|TRBJ1-2|.|TRBD1
CASSVTGTGNYGYTF
TGTGCCAGCAGTGTTACCGGGACAGGAAATTATGGCTACACCTTC
>TRBV18|TRBJ1-1|.|.
CASSPRQTNTEAFF
TGTGCCAGCTCACCACGGCAGACGAACACTGAAGCTTTCTTT
>TRBV9|TRBJ1-2|medium-sized|.
CASSVEDNYGYTF
TGTGCCAGCAGCGTAGAGGATAACTATGGCTACACCTTC
>TRBV5-1|TRBJ2-7|.|TRBD1
CASSSRGDRGHEQYF
TGCGCCAGCAGCTCGAGGGGGGACAGGGGCCACGAGCAGTACTTC
>TRBV6-8|TRBJ1-1|few|.
CASSYDGSNTEAFF
TGTGCCAGCAGTTACGACGGATCGAACACTGAAGCTTTCTTT
>TRBV18|TRBJ1-4|once|.
CASSPSGRNEKLFF
TGTGCCAGCTCACCATCAGGCAGGAATGAAAAACTGTTTTTT
>TRBV9|TRBJ1-1|.|.
CASSFRGGTEAFF
TGTGCCAGCAGCTTCAGAGGGGGCACTGAAGCTTTCTTT
>TRBV9|TRBJ2-3|medium-sized|.
CASSVEDGRTDTQYF
TGTGCCAGCAGCGTAGAGGACGGGCGCACAGATACGCAGTATTTT
>TRBV18|TRBJ1-3|.|.
CASSNPASGNTIYF
TGTGCCAGCTCGAACCCAGCCTCTGGAAACACCATATATTTT
>TRBV27|TRBJ1-2|few|TRBD1
CASSLSRDSYGYTF
TGTGCCAGCAGTTTATCGAGGGACAGCTATGGCTACACCTTC